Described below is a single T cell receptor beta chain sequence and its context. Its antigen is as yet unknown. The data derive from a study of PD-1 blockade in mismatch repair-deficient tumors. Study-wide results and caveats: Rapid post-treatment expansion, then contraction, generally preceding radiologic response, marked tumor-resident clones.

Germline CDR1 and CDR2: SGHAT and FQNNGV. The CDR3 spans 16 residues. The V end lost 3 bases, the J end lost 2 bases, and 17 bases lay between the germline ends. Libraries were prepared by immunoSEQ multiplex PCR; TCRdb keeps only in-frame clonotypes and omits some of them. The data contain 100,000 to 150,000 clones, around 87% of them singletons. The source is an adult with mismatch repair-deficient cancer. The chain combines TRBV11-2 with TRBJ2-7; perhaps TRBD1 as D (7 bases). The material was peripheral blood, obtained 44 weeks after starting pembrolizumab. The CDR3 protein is CASSFYSQGGPYEQYF. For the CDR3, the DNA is TGTGCCAGCAGCTTCTATTCTCAGGGGGGCCCCTACGAGCAGTACTTC.